The entry below describes one TCR beta chain. The specificity of this receptor is unknown. Per-base qualities were not stored, and no clone one base away is much larger. Collaborating institutions collected whole blood in K2EDTA tubes following their own protocols. Collaborator samples were shipped for TCRbeta analysis as frozen whole blood, isolated PBMCs, or DNA extracted from either sample type. The source of the sample is a study of blood T cell repertoires in COVID-19 (dated by TCRdb to between 2020 and 2021). For the wider study: The collaborator samples originated in the United States, Italy and Spain and spanned the acute and convalescent phases of COVID-19. Subjects who had been exposed to COVID-19, were actively infected with it, or had recovered from it provided the deeply sampled blood TCRbeta repertoires that made up the dataset. The sample metadata nearly always contained a de-identified subject ID, COVID-19 status, age in years and sex. The repertoires were made available in a free public database intended to serve as a resource for research on the immune response to SARS-CoV-2. Where HLA class I and class II types were available, the types were taken from metadata supplied by the sample provider, not from assay-based typing. Samples were obtained from the ongoing ImmuneRACE study (first 160 participants) and from over 1,000 subjects provided by 6 global collaborators. The material from the prospective study consisted of cDNA or gDNA derived from T cells, B-cell-depleted T cells, or PBMCs.

Broad study findings and their caveats: How much clinical and demographic metadata was included differed by source and by participant, and the metadata was provided uncurated.

From the cysteine through the phenylalanine, the CDR3 covers 15 amino acids. Kept here is only the CDR3 DNA, which spans 45 bases and is read in frame from base 1. The germline V gene (reference sequence) sets CDR1 to SGHAT and CDR2 to FQDESV. V was cut back by 1 base and J by 4 bases, leaving a gap of 12 bases between them. The immunoSEQ Assay, a bias-controlled multiplex PCR, was used to amplify TCRbeta CDR3 regions from genomic DNA. The authors processed their data as follows. Nucleated cell counts per sample were estimated from amplification of reference gene primers within the assay. To quantify the absolute abundance of each unique TCRbeta CDR3 rearrangement, sequence reads were collapsed and filtered. For each sample, productive Simpson clonality was calculated as the square root of Simpson's diversity index over productive rearrangements. TCRdb retrieved this table from immuneACCESS and kept in-frame rearrangements only. Not all clones are present; in checked studies, unresolved V genes account for under half, and no reason is known for the remainder. D and trimming were read from the DNA, whereas the V and J calls and clone size are those reported in that table. This sample gives 180,000 or so clones in total; 70% to 85% of them show up just once. In total, the top ten clones hold 6% to 8% of the sample.

The sequence joins TRBV11-1 to TRBJ2-3, with a tentative D gene TRBD2 over 5 matching bases. Sequencing used peripheral blood. This TCR derives from a human donor with acute or convalescent COVID-19. The donor label of this sample is uncertain. The CDR3 amino acid sequence is: CASSLGPGGSDTQYF. The bases read TGTGCCAGCAGCTTAGGGCCAGGAGGATCAGATACGCAGTATTTT. Beyond the CDR3, the reference TRBV11-1 and TRBJ2-3 genes provide the residues; the full variable domain reads: EAEVAQSPRYKITEKSQAVAFWCDPISGHATLYWYRQILGQGPELLVQFQDESVVDDSQLPKDRFSAERLKGVDSTLKIQPAELGDSAMYLCASSLGPGGSDTQYFGPGTRLTVL.